This T cell receptor beta chain was recorded in a study of CD8 T cells in Susac syndrome. Random-hexamer reverse transcription was applied to roughly 0.45 to 1 ug RNA. TCRdb ran MiXCR on the immunoSEQ multiplex PCR reads and lists one entry per CDR3 protein. The sample has 150,000 to 200,000 distinct CDR3 sequences, approximately 95% seen once. Relapsing-remitting disease, either stable or active, was present in the multiple sclerosis controls, who were treatment-naive patients. V lost 4 bases, J lost 3 bases, and 13 bases lay in between. The length of the CDR3 is 15 residues. Germline-derived CDR1 and CDR2 are SEHNR and FQNEAQ (reference sequence).

Source material: CD4+ T cells from PBMCs. The V call is TRBV7-9, the J call TRBJ1-5; tentative D call: TRBD1 (5 bases). The receptor comes from a human donor with multiple sclerosis. CDR3 bases: TGTGCCAGCAGCTCAACGAGGGGCCTCAATCAGCCCCAGCATTTT. Its protein is CASSSTRGLNQPQHF.